Following are 3 T cell receptor beta chains from one sample sequenced in a study of blood T cell repertoires in COVID-19 (TCRdb year 2020). Library creation used the immunoSEQ multiplex PCR assay. What TCRdb holds here is the immuneACCESS table cut down to in-frame rearrangements. Part of the clones is not present; checked against another copy, under half of the missing clones reflect an unresolved V gene, and the others are unexplained. The sample contains about 330,000 clones, 92% of them found a single time. 15% to 20% of the sample belongs to the ten largest clones. The sequenced material came from PBMCs or T cells enriched from blood (not recorded which). These receptors were obtained from a woman aged 25 to 39 who had recovered from COVID-19.

The chain carries TRBV29-1 and TRBJ2-7; 12 bases line up with TRBD2. The ends lost 4 bases at V and 5 bases at J; junction bases unmatched: 3. The length of the CDR3 is 13 residues. Germline V gives CDR1 SQVTM, CDR2 ANQGSEA. Written as DNA, the CDR3 is TGCAGCGTTGCGGGACTAGCGGGCCACGAGCAGTACTTC. Encoded protein: CSVAGLAGHEQYF.

This chain uses TRBV9 with TRBJ2-1, with 9 nucleotides matching TRBD2. CDR1 and CDR2 from the germline V gene are SGDLS and YYNGEE. The CDR3 loop spans 14 amino acids. Unmatched junction bases numbered 3, after V lost 4 bases and J lost 4 bases. CDR3 coding DNA: TGTGCCAGCAGCCTGACTAGCGGATACAATGAGCAGTTCTTC. Protein product: CASSLTSGYNEQFF.

Worth noting for this clone: Different DNA sequences within this sample yield the same CDR3. The chain is built from TRBV19 and TRBJ1-5, with D maybe TRBD1 (5 bases). CDR1 and CDR2 (germline): LNHDA, SQIVND (reference sequence). Deletions cut 1 base from V and 4 bases from J, with 8 bases between. This CDR3 contains 14 residues. CDR3 sequence reads: CASSIGGDNQPQHF. The CDR3 DNA reads as TGTGCCAGTAGTATAGGGGGGGATAATCAGCCCCAGCATTTT.